This T cell receptor beta chain was obtained from a study of blood T cell repertoires in COVID-19. Whole-study context: Sites across the United States, Italy and Spain contributed samples from acute and convalescent COVID-19. Sources were T cells, B-cell-depleted T cells, or PBMCs; the material itself was cDNA or gDNA.

In its sample, this clone was seen once. Only in-frame clones appear in the TCRdb table, and some are missing; sequencing was by immunoSEQ multiplex PCR. The sample lists fewer than 400,000 clones; roughly 90% were seen once. This CDR3 has 15 residues. Germline loops: CDR1 SGHDT, CDR2 YYEEEE. The V gene end was trimmed by 1 base and the J gene end by 3 bases; junction bases not matched to a gene: 3. The sequencing sample was made of PBMCs or T cells enriched from blood (not recorded which). The chain couples TRBV5-6 to TRBJ2-3, with 9 bases aligning to TRBD1. The sequence was collected from a woman younger than 45 who had been exposed to COVID-19. CDR3 sequence: CASSLTGQGTDTQYF. DNA of the CDR3: TGTGCCAGCAGCTTGACGGGACAGGGAACAGATACGCAGTATTTT. The variable domain in full, with the rest retrieved from reference TRBV5-6 and TRBJ2-3, is DAGVTQSPTHLIKTRGQQVTLRCSPKSGHDTVSWYQQALGQGPQFIFQYYEEEERQRGNFPDRFSGHQFPNYSSELNVNALLLGDSALYLCASSLTGQGTDTQYFGPGTRLTVL.